This T cell receptor beta chain was identified in a study of blood T cell repertoires in COVID-19. The germline V gene encodes CDR1 SNHLY and CDR2 FYNNEI. The CDR3 covers 14 residues. The ends were cut back, 2 bases at V and 6 bases at J, with 10 bases in the middle. The table came from immunoSEQ multiplex PCR; TCRdb's copy has only in-frame clones and leaves some out. Of 150,000 to 200,000 clones listed, 84% are singletons. The rearrangement joins TRBV2 to TRBJ2-2, with D possibly matching TRBD1 (5 bases). The sequencing input was PBMCs or T cells enriched from blood (not recorded which). This sequence was found in a woman between 45 and 60 years old who had recovered from COVID-19. CDR3: CASSEPGLAGELFF. The CDR3 DNA reads as TGTGCCAGCAGTGAACCAGGGCTGGCCGGGGAGCTGTTTTTT.